Listed below are T cell receptor beta chains from one sample, sequenced in a study of CD8+CD57+ T cells in acquired aplastic anemia. Each CDR3 protein is one row after TCRdb ran MiXCR on the reads. The sample yields around 500,000 distinct CDR3 sequences, 25% to 40% seen once. Sequencing was carried out using sorted CD4+, CD8+, or CD8+CD57+ T cells (not recorded which) from PBMCs. These receptors were collected from a human donor with aplastic anemia. The CDR3 runs from the conserved cysteine through the conserved F or W. Each record gives: J gene, D gene, clone size, V gene, CDR3 protein, CDR3 DNA. The D gene is left open where the match is weak. A row's size may be missing; if present it is once, few, many or a size class.

TRBJ2-2 | . | few | TRBV19 | CASSKNTLVNTGELFF | TGTGCCAGTAGTAAGAACACTCTTGTAAACACCGGGGAGCTGTTTTTT
TRBJ1-5 | . | . | TRBV13 | CASSPADRIVAQHF | TGTGCCAGCAGCCCCGCGGATCGTATTGTGGCCCAGCATTTT
TRBJ1-1 | . | . | TRBV20-1 | CSARQGETSAEAFF | TGCAGTGCTAGACAGGGTGAAACAAGCGCTGAAGCTTTCTTT
TRBJ2-7 | TRBD2 | many | TRBV7-2 | CASSLFLAGGSEQYF | TGTGCCAGCAGCTTATTCCTAGCGGGGGGTTCCGAGCAGTACTTC
TRBJ1-4 | . | few | TRBV5-6 | CASSVASQYEKLFF | TGTGCCAGCAGCGTTGCAAGTCAGTATGAAAAACTGTTTTTT
TRBJ2-7 | . | . | TRBV19 | CASSYGGANSYEQYF | TGTGCCAGCAGTTACGGCGGGGCCAACTCCTACGAGCAGTACTTC
TRBJ1-5 | TRBD1 | few | TRBV19 | CASGIDRGRGQPQHF | TGTGCCAGTGGTATCGATAGGGGGCGCGGTCAGCCCCAGCATTTT
TRBJ2-1 | . | many | TRBV2 | CASSVKGGNEQFF | TGTGCCAGCAGTGTGAAAGGGGGTAATGAGCAGTTCTTC
TRBJ1-2 | TRBD1 | . | TRBV29-1 | CSVKGQGVGGYTF | TGCAGCGTCAAGGGACAGGGGGTCGGGGGCTACACCTTC
TRBJ2-5 | TRBD2 | many | TRBV19 | CASSMGSGEETQYF | TGTGCCAGTAGTATGGGAAGCGGGGAAGAGACCCAGTACTTC
TRBJ1-3 | . | . | TRBV4-2 | CASSQDRSRGAGNTIYF | TGTGCCAGCAGCCAAGACCGCTCCCGGGGTGCAGGAAACACCATATATTTT
TRBJ2-2 | . | few | TRBV19 | CASKLLSNTGELFF | TGTGCCAGTAAACTCCTATCAAACACCGGGGAGCTGTTTTTT
TRBJ2-7 | . | . | TRBV30 | CAWSGGSALQYF | TGTGCCTGGAGTGGCGGTTCGGCTTTACAGTACTTC
TRBJ2-2 | TRBD1 | . | TRBV9 | CASSDLPPGTVNTGELFF | TGTGCCAGCAGTGACCTTCCTCCCGGGACAGTGAACACCGGGGAGCTGTTTTTT
TRBJ2-7 | TRBD2 | . | TRBV6-1 | CASSTTSGRPSYEQYF | TGTGCCAGCAGTACGACTAGCGGGAGGCCCTCCTACGAGCAGTACTTC
TRBJ1-3 | . | . | TRBV7-9 | CASRSVEKGNTIYF | TGTGCCAGCAGGTCCGTCGAAAAAGGAAACACCATATATTTT
TRBJ1-5 | . | . | TRBV25-1 | CASSSQGQRTEPQHF | TGTGCCAGCAGTAGCCAAGGACAGCGTACAGAGCCCCAGCATTTT